This T cell receptor beta chain originates from a study of cytomegalovirus exposure and HLA in healthy donors (dated by TCRdb to 2017 to 2019). In terms of the full investigation: An earlier analysis of approximately 550 of the donors reported 250 to 300 Gb of sequence data and around 120 million unique TCR beta sequences from about 179 million T cells. Roughly 300 gigabases of sequencing data and approximately 85 million unique TCR sequences were included in an early release covering under 650 HLA-typed donors. Among the roughly 400 genotyped donors, around 81% belonged to the genetic ancestry cluster associated with self-reported Caucasian donors. The study was designed to test whether signatures of past pathogen exposure could be identified by cataloging public T cell receptors. The T cell repertoires of under 700 subjects were profiled by immunosequencing and related to cytomegalovirus serostatus. Along with the approximately 700-subject first cohort, a separate validation cohort of 120 different subjects was used. The study combined high-throughput TCR immunosequencing, statistical association of individual TCRs with disease status, and machine learning to predict cytomegalovirus infection status. A later analysis re-examined previously published TCR beta repertoires from roughly 720 donors and added high-resolution HLA genotyping to investigate patterns of TCR occurrence. Rather than drawing on any new phenotypic data, the later analysis identified candidate immune exposures from TCR beta sequences and the way those sequences occurred across donors. In an earlier analysis of 550 to 700 of the donors, high-throughput TCR beta sequencing was used to judge whether each TCR beta V gene segment behaved as functional or pseudogenic. Donor age, sex, ethnicity and CMV serostatus were compiled together with the repertoire data. A later genetic analysis used genome-wide SNP genotypes for about 65% of the roughly 700 donors, treating that subset as a discovery cohort. Every discovery cohort repertoire had been produced on one sequencing platform. HLA typing covered class I and class II loci at four-digit resolution. Typing coverage differed by locus: A, B, C, DRB1 and DQB1 were typed in roughly 620-630 donors, DQA1 in roughly 500, DPA1 in approximately 610, and DPB1 in 400 to 490. Roughly 5 DR-DQ haplotypes were handled as single units for association and clustering, since linkage in the cohort was strong. Across around 400 genotyped donors of the cohort, an average of about 240,000 unique TCR beta nucleotide sequences per donor were sequenced, and approximately 17% of those sequences were non-productive. The investigation overall reported the following: In a later analysis, about 17,000 TCR beta sequences were associated with specific HLA alleles at a false discovery rate of 0.05. It was suggested by the authors that the approach could potentially be generalized to other disease states and immunological phenotypes. Some IMGT-functional V segments, including TRBV6-2 and TRBV6-3, could not be told apart with the 87-base-pair reads, so those segments were excluded. When HLA alleles, especially DR and DQ, strongly co-occurred, TCR associations were difficult to assign to individual alleles. A later genetic analysis reported fewer N-insertions in productive TCRs among donors in an Asian-associated ancestry cluster than the approximately 670-donor mean. Presence/absence analyses assumed roughly uniform sequencing depth across donors, an assumption that may not hold. The study gave a list of more than 150 TCR beta chains associated with cytomegalovirus. Most CMV-associated TCR beta chains appeared to be HLA-restricted in a later analysis, and the HLA associations seemed to be driven largely by CMV exposure. In a later analysis, TCR association rates were found to vary across HLA loci, with the most associated TCRs seen for DRB1 alleles and the fewest for HLA-C alleles. V-gene and J-gene trimming of TCR beta chains was associated with a missense DCLRE1C variant in a later genetic analysis, and the association was replicated in an independent cohort. A group of highly shared sequence variants was considered likely to be a technical artifact of the sequencing pipeline. A later analysis reported that several top co-occurrence clusters appeared linked to parvovirus B19, influenza, CMV and Epstein-Barr virus. Because some donors lacked HLA typing at each locus, the association tests relied only on the typed subset. A further reported finding was that TCR beta sequences accurately predicted the HLA-A and HLA-B alleles for most subjects in the first cohort. Immune exposure information for the cohort was limited to CMV serostatus. A later analysis found that HLA-associated TCR beta chains were more clonally expanded and had lower generation probabilities than equally common non-associated chains. In this cohort, only TCR beta chains were sequenced, and detectable features were limited by the absence of alpha or paired-chain data. Correlated functional status among segregating V segments might be attributable to linkage disequilibrium, but an unknown experimental factor could not be ruled out. Broadly in line with IMGT annotations, most TCR beta V segments showed up in productive rearrangements about 87% or about 30% of the time in an earlier analysis of several hundred of the donors. Over 15 rarely observed V segments, including chromosome 9 orphons, were excluded from the earlier analysis of about 610 of the donors because counts were too low. Most TCR sequences were observed very rarely across donors, whereas some public TCRs were present in many individuals. In vitro tests confirmed that a few of the cytomegalovirus-associated TCR beta chains recognize cytomegalovirus antigens. The classifier was reported to diagnose cytomegalovirus status with high specificity and sensitivity in both the original cohort and the validation cohort.

Library preparation used the immunoSEQ multiplex PCR assay. A mixture of 60 forward primers for TCR Vbeta segments and 13 reverse primers for TCR Jbeta segments was used in the multiplex PCR. The CDR3 region of rearranged TCR beta genes was amplified from genomic DNA by a multiplex PCR assay. The amplified TCR beta libraries were sequenced on the Illumina HiSeq System as 87-base-pair reads. The published analysis was carried out like this. Across the roughly 700 repertoires, a later analysis counted tens of millions of unique TCR beta chains, approximately 10 million of which were shared by at least two donors. Raw reads were error-corrected and collapsed into unique sequences by a nearest-neighbor algorithm in which closely related sequences were merged to remove PCR and sequencing errors. Alignment of CDR3 sequences to IMGT reference sequences was used to assign V, D and J gene segments. For a sequence to be retained, at least a six-nucleotide match to both a V gene segment and a J gene segment was required. Rearrangements were classified as productive when the CDR3 lacked stop codons and remained in frame with V and J, and all other rearrangements were classified as non-productive. CDR3 was defined by IMGT convention, running from the second conserved V-encoded cysteine to the conserved J-encoded phenylalanine. Sequences without an unambiguous match to a single V gene segment were excluded from the earlier analysis of about 600 of the donors. An earlier analysis of several hundred of the donors classified V segments as functional when productive rearrangements were above 56.7% and as segregating when the standard deviation between donors was above 5%. To diagnose cytomegalovirus status from the catalog of TCR beta chain sequences, a statistical classification framework was built. In a later analysis, TCR nucleotide sequences were compared against IMGT/GENE-DB human TR gene sequences so that V and J genes could be assigned. In a later analysis, CDR3 sequences and most-parsimonious VDJ recombination scenarios were assigned using the TCRdist pipeline. In a later analysis, each TCR beta chain was defined by its CDR3 amino acid sequence together with its V-gene family, and reads lacking a unique V-gene family were excluded. In a later analysis, approximately 590 highly shared, low-generation-probability nucleotide sequences were removed to address suspected cross-contamination and a sequencing artifact. A later analysis calculated a clonal expansion index for each public chain from normalized within-repertoire ranks of inferred template counts. Generation probabilities in a later analysis came from a VDJ recombination model fitted to out-of-frame rearrangements, and those results were checked against IGoR. Hypergeometric tests were used in a later analysis to score TCR-TCR, TCR-HLA and TCR-CMV co-occurrence, with a repertoire-size bias correction applied to the TCR pairs. In a later analysis, false discovery rates were estimated by permuting HLA or CMV assignments 20 times. In a later analysis, co-occurring TCRs were grouped using DBSCAN, and TCRdist sequence similarity was added for clustering within HLA-allele-positive subsets. For co-occurrence clustering, repertoires with fewer than 30,000 or more than 120,000 public chains were excluded, along with roughly 5 repertoires with anomalous nucleotide sharing. TCRdb holds this immuneACCESS table with in-frame rearrangements only. Some clones are missing; in checked studies, unresolved V genes explain under half, and the rest has no known cause. That table supplies the V and J calls and clone size; D and trimming were determined from the DNA. Counted in this sample were 84,000 or so clones; around 84% of them appeared once. The ten largest account for 2.4% of the sample.

Comment on this clone: This clone's antigen is unknown. No much larger clonotype is one base removed from it; base qualities were not supplied. Other DNA sequences in the sample encode the same CDR3.

CDR1 and CDR2 (SQVTM, ANQGSEA) derive from the germline V gene. Relative to germline, V is 6 bases shorter and J is 6 bases shorter, with 23 bases between their ends. Its CDR3 holds 15 amino acids, cysteine through phenylalanine. The DNA shown is the 45-base CDR3, in frame from base 1. In total, 630 or so healthy bone marrow donors made up the cohort. All cohort members were sampled while nominally healthy, although unrecorded immune exposures were likely present. The donor was CMV seronegative and was included in the group of over 300 seronegative cohort members. A peripheral blood sample was collected from each donor, and TCR beta sequencing was performed on peripheral blood mononuclear cells. Genomic DNA was extracted from the blood cell samples with the Qiagen DNeasy Blood Extraction Kit.

Here the chain combines TRBV29-1 and TRBJ1-1; the D gene is perhaps TRBD1, on 6 matching bases. This TCR was sampled from a woman between 45 and 65 years old in good health and CMV-seronegative. Sequenced input: PBMCs. The bases are TGCAGCGTGCGTTCTTCGGGGGGCGTTAAGGCTGAAGCTTTCTTT. It translates to CSVRSSGGVKAEAFF.